The 22 T cell receptor beta chains listed next were all sequenced from one sample in a study of CD8+ T cells in alopecia areata (dated by TCRdb to the late 2010s). Libraries were built with the immunoSEQ multiplex PCR assay. For TCR sequencing, RNA was extracted from every sample and reverse transcribed into cDNA to serve as template. This is the immuneACCESS table as TCRdb keeps it, with only in-frame sequences that have V and J called. A part of the clones is gone; compared with another copy, unresolved V genes explain less than half, and the rest is unexplained. Within this sample are more than 100,000 clones, with about 50% of them counted one time only. The ten largest clones capture roughly 0.5% of the sample. The time point label on this specimen signifies: more than 3 weeks on oral tofacitinib. In light of the paper, this sample's treatment or condition label describes: oral pan-JAK inhibitor, 5-10 mg twice daily.

Here the sequenced sample was CD4+ T cells sorted from blood, taken at week 4, from a patient treated with tofacitinib. Receptors originate from a human donor with alopecia areata.

The chain carries TRBV27 and TRBJ1-1, with D hard to call. Trimming pared 6 bases from V and 4 bases from J, leaving 9 bases between. The length of the CDR3 is 12 residues. CDR1 and CDR2 from the germline V gene are MNHEY and SMNVEV (reference sequence). In nucleotides, the CDR3 is TGTGCCAGCAGACATCCAGGCACTGAAGCTTTCTTT. Residues: CASRHPGTEAFF.

The gene calls are TRBV30 and TRBJ2-1; D might be TRBD1 (5 bases). Looked up from germline, CDR1 is GTSNPN and CDR2 is SVGIG (reference sequence). The CDR3 has 13 residues. Trimming removed 2 bases from V and 4 bases from J, with 9 bases in between. The DNA of the CDR3 is TGTGCCTGGAGTACCTACAGGTACAATGAGCAGTTCTTC. Its translation: CAWSTYRYNEQFF.

This chain joins TRBV14 and TRBJ2-6; D may be TRBD1 or TRBD2 (5 bases each). The CDR3 length is 16 residues. CDR1 is SGHDN and CDR2 is FVKESK in the germline V gene. The V gene lost 4 bases and the J gene lost 1 base, with 11 bases spanning the gap. The CDR3 loop reads CASSLYGGSGANVLTF. The CDR3 nucleotides are TGTGCCAGCAGCCTTTATGGGGGATCTGGGGCCAACGTCCTGACTTTC. Together with reference TRBV14 and TRBJ2-6, the CDR3 gives the full variable domain: EAGVTQFPSHSVIEKGQTVTLRCDPISGHDNLYWYRRVMGKEIKFLLHFVKESKQDESGMPNNRFLAERTGGTYSTLKVQPAELEDSGVYFCASSLYGGSGANVLTFGAGSRLTVL.

This clone was seen a handful of times. V and J are TRBV7-3 and TRBJ1-2; 8 positions agree with TRBD1. With 1 base clipped from V and 3 bases from J, the junction kept 4 bases outside the gene matches. Germline loops: CDR1 SGHTA, CDR2 FQGTGA. This CDR3 contains 15 residues. The CDR3 sequence: CASSLMGTGDYGYTF. Here the CDR3 DNA reads TGTGCCAGCAGCTTAATGGGGACAGGAGACTATGGCTACACCTTC.

CDR3 in amino acids: CASSYSGAGTYEQYF. The CDR3 DNA is TGTGCCAGCAGTTACTCGGGAGCCGGGACCTACGAGCAGTACTTC. The chain uses TRBV6-5 and TRBJ2-7, with TRBD2 as a possible D gene (5 bases). CDR1 MNHEY and CDR2 SVGAGI come from the germline V gene. V gave up 0 bases and J gave up 2 bases, with 11 bases separating them. The CDR3 has 15 amino acids.

The chain carries TRBV19 and TRBJ2-2; D uncertain. There are 13 residues in the CDR3. CDR1 is LNHDA, CDR2 SQIVND, per germline (reference sequence). Trimming took 5 bases from V and 5 from J, leaving 9 bases between them. In nucleotides, the CDR3 is TGTGCCAGTAGTCTCGGTAGGACCGGGGAGCTGTTTTTT. It translates to CASSLGRTGELFF.

This clone was seen many times. This chain uses TRBV13 with TRBJ2-3; tentatively, D is TRBD1 or TRBD2 (5 bases each). The germline V gene encodes CDR1 PRHDT and CDR2 FYEKMQ (reference sequence). This CDR3 is built from 15 residues. The V end was cut by 7 bases, the J end by 2 bases, with 16 bases between. CDR3 region: CASTYRGRFTDTQYF. The DNA for the CDR3 is TGTGCCAGCACCTACCGGGGACGCTTCACAGATACGCAGTATTTT.

V and J are TRBV6-6 and TRBJ2-5; TRBD1 matches 11 bases. Germline trimming cut 6 bases from V and 4 bases from J; bases unmatched to any gene: 7. The CDR3 contains 15 residues. Germline CDR1 and CDR2: MNHNY and SVGAGI (reference sequence). CDR3 nucleotides: TGTGCCAGCAGGGACGGGACAGGGGGAAGAGAGACCCAGTACTTC. Protein sequence: CASRDGTGGRETQYF.

The V and J genes are TRBV2 and TRBJ1-2; no clear D. The CDR3 is 12 amino acids. From germline, CDR1 is SNHLY and CDR2 FYNNEI. Trimming removed 4 bases at V and 4 bases at J, with 7 bases between. The CDR3 region has the DNA TGTGCCAGCAGTGTGGAGGGCTATGGCTACACCTTC. Translation: CASSVEGYGYTF.

CDR3 residues: CASSPPAGRDTIYF. The CDR3 bases are TGTGCCAGCTCACCACCCGCAGGGAGGGACACCATATATTTT. The gene calls are TRBV18 and TRBJ1-3; possible D gene TRBD1, 5 bases. Trimming left V 0 bases short and J 8 bases short, with 11 bases between. Per the germline V gene, CDR1 is KGHSH and CDR2 is LQKENI. The CDR3 has 14 residues.

The chain couples TRBV4-1 to TRBJ2-6, with D unclear. CDR3 length: 19 amino acids. Per the germline V gene, CDR1 is MGHRA and CDR2 is YSYEKL. Trimming left V 0 bases short and J 0 bases short, with 15 bases between. CDR3 in DNA: TGCGCCAGCAGCCAAGATGGAGTGCTGACCGGCTCTGGGGCCAACGTCCTGACTTTC. This encodes CASSQDGVLTGSGANVLTF.

The rearrangement joins TRBV5-4 to TRBJ2-5, with TRBD2 matching 11 bases. This CDR3 has 17 amino acids. With 4 bases clipped from V and 5 bases from J, the junction kept 13 bases outside the gene matches. Germline CDR1 and CDR2: SGHNT and YYREEE (reference sequence). The DNA for the CDR3 is TGTGCCAGCAGCCAGTATCTAGCGGGAGGTCCGGGGGAGACCCAGTACTTC. It yields the protein CASSQYLAGGPGETQYF.

This chain connects TRBV6-4 to TRBJ2-1, with 7 positions matching TRBD2. The germline gives CDR1 MRHNA, CDR2 SNTAGT. J lost 4 bases, V lost 4 bases, and 4 bases had no gene match. The CDR3 runs 14 residues. The CDR3 is CASSVGGGYNEQFF. Written as DNA, the CDR3 is TGTGCCAGCAGTGTGGGGGGGGGTTACAATGAGCAGTTCTTC.

The rearrangement uses TRBV6-5 and TRBJ2-7; 7 positions match TRBD1. The CDR3 is 14 amino acids. With V trimmed by 6 bases and J by 3 bases, 8 bases remained unmatched. The germline CDR1 and CDR2 sequences are MNHEY and SVGAGI. CDR3 nucleotides: TGTGCCAGCAGGGCACAGGGGAATAGCTACGAGCAGTACTTC. Amino acid sequence: CASRAQGNSYEQYF.

CDR3 protein: CASKGQGDTQYF. The DNA of the CDR3 is TGCGCCAGCAAAGGACAGGGGGATACGCAGTATTTT. The chain employs TRBV5-1 and TRBJ2-3; 9 bases are shared with TRBD1. From germline, CDR1 is SGHRS and CDR2 YFSETQ. There are 12 residues in the CDR3. V was clipped by 6 bases and J by 6 bases; unmatched bases: 2.

The chain uses TRBV30 and TRBJ2-3; 9 bases line up with TRBD1. V lost 2 bases, J lost 4 bases, and 7 bases stayed unmatched. The CDR3 has 15 amino acids. CDR1 is GTSNPN and CDR2 is SVGIG in the germline V gene (reference sequence). Written as DNA, the CDR3 is TGTGCCTGGAGTCGACAGGGGGAGAGGGCAGATACGCAGTATTTT. It codes for CAWSRQGERADTQYF.

This chain uses TRBV6-1 with TRBJ2-7; unclear D gene. V lost 5 bases to trimming and J lost 2 bases, with 16 bases between them. This CDR3 region has 15 residues. The germline V gene encodes CDR1 MNHNS and CDR2 SASEGT. In nucleotides, the CDR3 is TGTGCCAGCAGTACCATCTTAGTGGCAACCTACGAGCAGTACTTC. Residues: CASSTILVATYEQYF.

This clone showed up just a few times. The V and J genes are TRBV30 and TRBJ2-1, with unresolved D. The V end lost 5 bases, the J end lost 3 bases, and 17 bases lay between the germline ends. The CDR3 spans 15 residues. Germline V lookup: CDR1 GTSNPN, CDR2 SVGIG (reference sequence). CDR3 in amino acids: CAWVVVGSIYNEQFF. The CDR3 nucleotides are TGTGCCTGGGTGGTGGTGGGTTCCATCTACAATGAGCAGTTCTTC.

V usage is TRBV5-1 and J usage is TRBJ2-2; no clear D gene. The CDR3 is 14 residues long. The germline V gene encodes CDR1 SGHRS and CDR2 YFSETQ. Trimming shortened V by 0 bases and J by 6 bases, and 9 bases separated the two germline ends. CDR3: CASSLGQVSGELFF. As DNA, the CDR3 is TGCGCCAGCAGCTTGGGGCAGGTTTCCGGGGAGCTGTTTTTT.

The chain links TRBV11-2 to TRBJ2-7, with 7 bases aligning to TRBD2. CDR3 length: 17 residues. V lost 2 bases, J lost 0 bases, and 10 bases stayed unmatched. The germline V gene encodes CDR1 SGHAT and CDR2 FQNNGV. This chain's CDR3 is CASSLQSGGGLSYEQYF. CDR3 coding DNA: TGTGCCAGCAGCTTACAATCGGGCGGGGGTCTCTCCTACGAGCAGTACTTC.

This CDR3 reads CSVVDSGRKPYEQYF. CDR3 DNA: TGCAGCGTTGTTGATAGCGGGAGAAAACCCTACGAGCAGTACTTC. The chain combines TRBV29-1 with TRBJ2-7; TRBD2 matches 9 bases. V was pared by 4 bases and J by 2 bases, with 9 bases of the junction left unmatched. This CDR3 has 15 residues. The V gene's germline CDR1 is SQVTM and CDR2 ANQGSEA.

This clone has a handful of counts. The chain joins TRBV2 to TRBJ1-5; no reliable D call. Germline-derived CDR1 and CDR2 are SNHLY and FYNNEI. The length of the CDR3 is 15 residues. Trimming cost V 6 bases and J 1 base, with 13 bases left between them. The CDR3 nucleotides are TGTGCCAGCAGGGTCGAGGGAGGGAGCAATCAGCCCCAGCATTTT. Protein sequence: CASRVEGGSNQPQHF.